The rows below give T cell receptor beta chains drawn from one sample of a study of T-cell reconstitution after alpha-beta-depleted transplantation in children. TCRdb recomputed calls from the PCR reads with MiXCR, one row per CDR3 protein. The sample lists around 94,000 distinct CDR3 sequences; 7.5% to 9% were seen once. The input for sequencing was PBMCs, taken before TCRalphabeta/CD19-depleted stem cell transplant. The receptors here all came from a boy aged 2 to 9 with acute lymphoblastic leukemia, due to receive a stem cell transplant. The CDR3 runs from the conserved cysteine through the conserved F or W. The D gene is left open where the match is weak. Clone size is stated in some rows and not others, as once, few, many or a class when expanded.

CDR3nt: TGTGCCAGCAGCTTGTTTGGCAGGCTGAGCTCCTATAATTCACCCCTCCACTTT; CDR3aa: CASSLFGRLSSYNSPLHF; abundance: NA; v_gene: TRBV5-6; len: 18; j_gene: TRBJ1-6; d_gene: NA
CDR3nt: TGTGCCAGCAGCGACACAGGGGGCTGGAGTCAGCCCCAGCATTTT; CDR3aa: CASSDTGGWSQPQHF; abundance: many; v_gene: TRBV7-9; len: 15; j_gene: TRBJ1-5; d_gene: TRBD1
CDR3nt: TGTGCCAGCAGCCTGCGGCGGGAGAACACCGGGGAGCTGTTTTTT; CDR3aa: CASSLRRENTGELFF; abundance: many; v_gene: TRBV12-3/TRBV12-4; len: 15; j_gene: TRBJ2-2; d_gene: NA
CDR3nt: TGTGCCAGCAGCTCTGACCTGACAGGGGGTGGAAACACCATATATTTT; CDR3aa: CASSSDLTGGGNTIYF; abundance: few; v_gene: TRBV5-5; len: 16; j_gene: TRBJ1-3; d_gene: TRBD1
CDR3nt: TGCAGTGCTAGAAAGGGACAGGGGGCCCACGAGCAGTACTTC; CDR3aa: CSARKGQGAHEQYF; abundance: few; v_gene: TRBV20-1; len: 14; j_gene: TRBJ2-7; d_gene: TRBD1
CDR3nt: TGCAGCACCGGGACAGGGGACGGCTACACCTTC; CDR3aa: CSTGTGDGYTF; abundance: few; v_gene: TRBV29-1; len: 11; j_gene: TRBJ1-2; d_gene: TRBD1
CDR3nt: TGTGCCAGCAGCTTAAACTCGAATGAAAAACTGTTTTTT; CDR3aa: CASSLNSNEKLFF; abundance: many; v_gene: TRBV7-2; len: 13; j_gene: TRBJ1-4; d_gene: NA
CDR3nt: TGTGCCAGCAGTTTCCTGGACAGGGCCAACACCGGGGAGCTGTTTTTT; CDR3aa: CASSFLDRANTGELFF; abundance: many; v_gene: TRBV27; len: 16; j_gene: TRBJ2-2; d_gene: TRBD1
CDR3nt: TGTGCCAGCAGCTCCCGTGATAGGGGAGGTGGCTACACCTTC; CDR3aa: CASSSRDRGGGYTF; abundance: few; v_gene: TRBV7-9; len: 14; j_gene: TRBJ1-2; d_gene: NA
CDR3nt: TGCAGTGCTCCCGCCGGGGGCGTGACAGATACGCAGTATTTT; CDR3aa: CSAPAGGVTDTQYF; abundance: NA; v_gene: TRBV20-1; len: 14; j_gene: TRBJ2-3; d_gene: NA
CDR3nt: TGTGCCAGCTCACCTCCGGGACTAGCGGGGGGTAATCCCTACAATGAGCAGTTCTTC; CDR3aa: CASSPPGLAGGNPYNEQFF; abundance: many; v_gene: TRBV18; len: 19; j_gene: TRBJ2-1; d_gene: TRBD2
CDR3nt: TGCAGTGCTCGGAGGGGGTTTGGGGGCACAGATACGCAGTATTTT; CDR3aa: CSARRGFGGTDTQYF; abundance: many; v_gene: TRBV20-1; len: 15; j_gene: TRBJ2-3; d_gene: NA
CDR3nt: TGTGCCAGCGCACGGACTAACCTCCTCCGGGAGACCCAGTACTTC; CDR3aa: CASARTNLLRETQYF; abundance: NA; v_gene: TRBV6-2/TRBV6-3; len: 15; j_gene: TRBJ2-5; d_gene: NA
CDR3nt: TGTGCCAGCAGCTCGTTGGGGAGGGGAGCTTTCTTT; CDR3aa: CASSSLGRGAFF; abundance: many; v_gene: TRBV5-5; len: 12; j_gene: TRBJ1-1; d_gene: NA
CDR3nt: TGTGCCAGCAGTTCTTACAGGGGAGGGGAGCTGTTTTTT; CDR3aa: CASSSYRGGELFF; abundance: many; v_gene: TRBV27; len: 13; j_gene: TRBJ2-2; d_gene: TRBD1
CDR3nt: TGTGCCAGCAGGACCGGACAGGGAGCAGGCTACAATGAGCAATTCTTC; CDR3aa: CASRTGQGAGYNEQFF; abundance: NA; v_gene: TRBV2; len: 16; j_gene: TRBJ2-1; d_gene: TRBD1
CDR3nt: TGTGCCAGCAGAGGGGGGACGACTGGAAACACCATATATTTT; CDR3aa: CASRGGTTGNTIYF; abundance: NA; v_gene: TRBV7-9; len: 14; j_gene: TRBJ1-3; d_gene: NA
CDR3nt: TGTGCCAGTAGTATTGCGACTTACTCCTACGAGCAGTACTTC; CDR3aa: CASSIATYSYEQYF; abundance: few; v_gene: TRBV19; len: 14; j_gene: TRBJ2-7; d_gene: NA
CDR3nt: TGTGCCAGCAGCCCTCCGGAGGTTTCTGTGAACACTGAAGCTTTCTTT; CDR3aa: CASSPPEVSVNTEAFF; abundance: few; v_gene: TRBV7-9; len: 16; j_gene: TRBJ1-1; d_gene: NA
CDR3nt: TGTGCCAGCAGTTTATCCAAAGCGGACTACGAGCAGTACTTC; CDR3aa: CASSLSKADYEQYF; abundance: NA; v_gene: TRBV27; len: 14; j_gene: TRBJ2-7; d_gene: NA
CDR3nt: TGTGCCAGCAGCTCGCTAGCGGGGGGGCCTCGGGAGACCCAGTACTTC; CDR3aa: CASSSLAGGPRETQYF; abundance: NA; v_gene: TRBV7-2; len: 16; j_gene: TRBJ2-5; d_gene: TRBD2
CDR3nt: TGTGCCAGCAGCCCCCCCGGGACTACTGACAATGAGCAGTTCTTC; CDR3aa: CASSPPGTTDNEQFF; abundance: many; v_gene: TRBV7-3; len: 15; j_gene: TRBJ2-1; d_gene: TRBD2
CDR3nt: TGTGCCAGCAGTTTATTGGCTGAAGCTTTCTTT; CDR3aa: CASSLLAEAFF; abundance: NA; v_gene: TRBV12-3/TRBV12-4; len: 11; j_gene: TRBJ1-1; d_gene: NA
CDR3nt: TGCAGTGCTGGCGGACAGAGGCATGGCTACACCTTC; CDR3aa: CSAGGQRHGYTF; abundance: NA; v_gene: TRBV20-1; len: 12; j_gene: TRBJ1-2; d_gene: NA
CDR3nt: TGCAGTGGGCAGGGTAGGGAGACCCAGTACTTC; CDR3aa: CSGQGRETQYF; abundance: many; v_gene: TRBV20-1; len: 11; j_gene: TRBJ2-5; d_gene: NA
CDR3nt: TGTGCCAGCAGTTTTTACAGGGAAACTGAAGCTTTCTTT; CDR3aa: CASSFYRETEAFF; abundance: few; v_gene: TRBV12-3/TRBV12-4; len: 13; j_gene: TRBJ1-1; d_gene: NA
CDR3nt: TGCGCCAGCACCCCCGCGGGCGCCACAGGTACGCAGTATTTT; CDR3aa: CASTPAGATGTQYF; abundance: NA; v_gene: TRBV5-1; len: 14; j_gene: TRBJ2-3; d_gene: NA
CDR3nt: TGTGCCAGCAGTTACGGCGGGGGGCGTAGGTACGAGCAGTACTTC; CDR3aa: CASSYGGGRRYEQYF; abundance: many; v_gene: TRBV12-3/TRBV12-4; len: 15; j_gene: TRBJ2-7; d_gene: TRBD2
CDR3nt: TGCGCCAGCAGCCAGGGACTAGCGGGCTACAATGAGCAGTTCTTC; CDR3aa: CASSQGLAGYNEQFF; abundance: many; v_gene: TRBV5-1; len: 15; j_gene: TRBJ2-1; d_gene: TRBD2
CDR3nt: TGCAGTGCTAGAGTTCATAACGGGAGGACCTCTACGTATGAGCAGTTCTTC; CDR3aa: CSARVHNGRTSTYEQFF; abundance: few; v_gene: TRBV20-1; len: 17; j_gene: TRBJ2-1; d_gene: TRBD2
CDR3nt: TGCGCCAGCCAGGACTGGCCCCCTAGCACAGATACGCAGTATTTT; CDR3aa: CASQDWPPSTDTQYF; abundance: few; v_gene: TRBV5-1; len: 15; j_gene: TRBJ2-3; d_gene: NA
CDR3nt: TGTGCCAGCAGCCAAGGGACAGCAAGCACTGAAGCTTTCTTT; CDR3aa: CASSQGTASTEAFF; abundance: many; v_gene: TRBV4-2; len: 14; j_gene: TRBJ1-1; d_gene: NA
CDR3nt: TGCAGTGCTAGAGGACTTAAACGAAGCTACGAGCAGTACTTC; CDR3aa: CSARGLKRSYEQYF; abundance: NA; v_gene: TRBV20-1; len: 14; j_gene: TRBJ2-7; d_gene: NA
CDR3nt: TGCGCCAGCAGCTTGAGTAGGCAGGGCTCTGATAATTCACCCCTCCACTTT; CDR3aa: CASSLSRQGSDNSPLHF; abundance: few; v_gene: TRBV5-1; len: 17; j_gene: TRBJ1-6; d_gene: NA
CDR3nt: TGTGCCAGCAGCCTAACTATGGGCCGCTCCTACGAGCAGTACTTC; CDR3aa: CASSLTMGRSYEQYF; abundance: few; v_gene: TRBV7-9; len: 15; j_gene: TRBJ2-7; d_gene: NA
CDR3nt: TGTGCCAGCAGCAGGGGACAGGGGGCGGGGGAGACCCAGTACTTC; CDR3aa: CASSRGQGAGETQYF; abundance: NA; v_gene: TRBV7-2; len: 15; j_gene: TRBJ2-5; d_gene: TRBD1
CDR3nt: TGTGCCAGCAGGCCCAGTGGGTACCAAGAGACCCAGTACTTC; CDR3aa: CASRPSGYQETQYF; abundance: few; v_gene: TRBV7-9; len: 14; j_gene: TRBJ2-5; d_gene: NA
CDR3nt: TGCAGCGTGACATCCGGGGGGAGGTTTGGAGATACGCAGTATTTT; CDR3aa: CSVTSGGRFGDTQYF; abundance: NA; v_gene: TRBV29-1; len: 15; j_gene: TRBJ2-3; d_gene: TRBD2
CDR3nt: TGCAGTGCTAGACGAGACGACAGGGGCCTTAACTATGGCTACACCTTC; CDR3aa: CSARRDDRGLNYGYTF; abundance: few; v_gene: TRBV20-1; len: 16; j_gene: TRBJ1-2; d_gene: TRBD1
CDR3nt: TGTGCCAGCAGCCCCCTCCAGCGGGGGGTGCTTGAGCAGTACTTC; CDR3aa: CASSPLQRGVLEQYF; abundance: NA; v_gene: TRBV7-2; len: 15; j_gene: TRBJ2-7; d_gene: TRBD2
CDR3nt: TGTGCCAGCAGCTACCGGGCCTTAGGAGGAGAGACCCAGTACTTC; CDR3aa: CASSYRALGGETQYF; abundance: few; v_gene: TRBV11-2; len: 15; j_gene: TRBJ2-5; d_gene: NA
CDR3nt: TGTGCCAGCAGTTACGGGACCGAAAATCAGCCCCAGCATTTT; CDR3aa: CASSYGTENQPQHF; abundance: few; v_gene: TRBV6-5; len: 14; j_gene: TRBJ1-5; d_gene: NA
CDR3nt: TGTGCCACCAGCAGATTGGGACAGAACACCGGGGAGCTGTTTTTT; CDR3aa: CATSRLGQNTGELFF; abundance: NA; v_gene: TRBV15; len: 15; j_gene: TRBJ2-2; d_gene: NA
CDR3nt: TGTGCCAGCAGCAAAGCTAGGACGGGTGATCGGGTGAACACTGAAGCTTTCTTT; CDR3aa: CASSKARTGDRVNTEAFF; abundance: few; v_gene: TRBV21-1; len: 18; j_gene: TRBJ1-1; d_gene: NA
CDR3nt: TGTGCCAGCAGCCAAGGTCCGGGACTAGCGGGGGGGCCGGCAGATACGCAGTATTTT; CDR3aa: CASSQGPGLAGGPADTQYF; abundance: many; v_gene: TRBV3-1; len: 19; j_gene: TRBJ2-3; d_gene: TRBD2
CDR3nt: TGTGCCAGCAGCCGGGACCTTTCCTACGAGCAGTACTTC; CDR3aa: CASSRDLSYEQYF; abundance: many; v_gene: TRBV7-9; len: 13; j_gene: TRBJ2-7; d_gene: NA
CDR3nt: TGCGCCAGCAGCCAAGATCTTGGGGCCTCGGTCGAGCAGTACTTC; CDR3aa: CASSQDLGASVEQYF; abundance: many; v_gene: TRBV4-3; len: 15; j_gene: TRBJ2-7; d_gene: NA
CDR3nt: TGTGCCAGCAGTTTGGCCTCCTTAGCGGGGGAGACCCAGTACTTC; CDR3aa: CASSLASLAGETQYF; abundance: NA; v_gene: TRBV12-3/TRBV12-4; len: 15; j_gene: TRBJ2-5; d_gene: TRBD2
CDR3nt: TGCGCCAGCAGCCCCGGACTAGCGGGGGCCCGAGAGACCCAGTACTTC; CDR3aa: CASSPGLAGARETQYF; abundance: NA; v_gene: TRBV5-1; len: 16; j_gene: TRBJ2-5; d_gene: TRBD2
CDR3nt: TGTGCCAGCAGTTTATCCCTCACCTGGGAGCTGTTTTTT; CDR3aa: CASSLSLTWELFF; abundance: many; v_gene: TRBV12-3/TRBV12-4; len: 13; j_gene: TRBJ2-2; d_gene: NA
CDR3nt: TGTGCCAGCAGCGGGAGACAGGGCGCTGAAGCTTTCTTT; CDR3aa: CASSGRQGAEAFF; abundance: many; v_gene: TRBV7-2; len: 13; j_gene: TRBJ1-1; d_gene: TRBD1
CDR3nt: TGTGCCACCGCCCGACCGGGAGCCAAGAGCGAGCAGTACTTC; CDR3aa: CATARPGAKSEQYF; abundance: few; v_gene: TRBV15; len: 14; j_gene: TRBJ2-7; d_gene: NA
CDR3nt: TGCAGTGCAAAACCCGGGACAGGGTTTCATCAGCCCCAGCATTTT; CDR3aa: CSAKPGTGFHQPQHF; abundance: NA; v_gene: TRBV20-1; len: 15; j_gene: TRBJ1-5; d_gene: TRBD1